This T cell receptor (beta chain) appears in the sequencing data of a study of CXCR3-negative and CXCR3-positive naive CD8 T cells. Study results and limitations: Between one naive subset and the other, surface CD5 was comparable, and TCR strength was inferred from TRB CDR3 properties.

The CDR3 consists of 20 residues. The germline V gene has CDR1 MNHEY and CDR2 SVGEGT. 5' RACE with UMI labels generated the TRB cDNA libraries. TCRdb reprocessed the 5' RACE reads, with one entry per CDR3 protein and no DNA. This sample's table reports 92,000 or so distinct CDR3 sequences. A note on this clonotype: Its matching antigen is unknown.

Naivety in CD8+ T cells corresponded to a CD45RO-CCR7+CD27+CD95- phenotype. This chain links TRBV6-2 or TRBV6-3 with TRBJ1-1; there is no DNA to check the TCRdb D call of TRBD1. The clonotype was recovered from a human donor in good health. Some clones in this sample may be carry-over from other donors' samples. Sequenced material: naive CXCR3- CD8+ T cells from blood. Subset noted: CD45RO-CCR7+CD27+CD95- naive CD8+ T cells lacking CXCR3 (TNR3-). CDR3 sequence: CASSYSVVGPGTLLNTEAFF.